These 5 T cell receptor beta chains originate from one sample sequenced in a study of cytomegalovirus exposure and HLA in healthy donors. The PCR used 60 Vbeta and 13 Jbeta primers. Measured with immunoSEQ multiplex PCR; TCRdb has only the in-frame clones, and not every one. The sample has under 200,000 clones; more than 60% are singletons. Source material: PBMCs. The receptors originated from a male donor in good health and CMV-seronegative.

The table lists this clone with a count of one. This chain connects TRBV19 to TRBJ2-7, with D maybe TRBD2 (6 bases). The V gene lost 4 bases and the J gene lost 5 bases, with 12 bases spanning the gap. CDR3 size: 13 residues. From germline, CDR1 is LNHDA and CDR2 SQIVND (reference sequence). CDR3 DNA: TGTGCCAGTAGTACAATTGCGGGAAACGAGCAGTACTTC. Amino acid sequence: CASSTIAGNEQYF.

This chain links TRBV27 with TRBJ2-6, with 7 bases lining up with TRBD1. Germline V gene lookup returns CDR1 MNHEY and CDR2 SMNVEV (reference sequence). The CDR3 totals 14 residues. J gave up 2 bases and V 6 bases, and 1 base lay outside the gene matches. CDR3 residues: CASRTGTGANVLTF. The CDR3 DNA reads TGTGCCAGCAGGACAGGGACTGGGGCCAACGTCCTGACTTTC.

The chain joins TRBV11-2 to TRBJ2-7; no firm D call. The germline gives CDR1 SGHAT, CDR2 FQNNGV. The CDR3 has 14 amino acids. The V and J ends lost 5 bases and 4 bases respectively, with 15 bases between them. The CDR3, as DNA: TGTGCCAGCAGCCGACTTCCCGAAGCGTACGAGCAGTACTTC. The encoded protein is CASSRLPEAYEQYF.

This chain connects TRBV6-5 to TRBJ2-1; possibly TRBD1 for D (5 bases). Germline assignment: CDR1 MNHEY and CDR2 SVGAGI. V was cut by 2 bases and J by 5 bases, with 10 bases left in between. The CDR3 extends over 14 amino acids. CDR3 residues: CASSYGQVNNEQFF. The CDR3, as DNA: TGTGCCAGCAGTTACGGACAAGTAAACAATGAGCAGTTCTTC.

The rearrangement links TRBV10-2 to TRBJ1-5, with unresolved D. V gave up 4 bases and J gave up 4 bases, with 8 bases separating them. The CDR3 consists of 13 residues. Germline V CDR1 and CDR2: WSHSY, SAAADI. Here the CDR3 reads CASSGAVNQPQHF. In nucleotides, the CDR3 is TGCGCCAGCAGTGGGGCAGTTAATCAGCCCCAGCATTTT.